This T cell receptor (beta chain) was retrieved from a study of cytomegalovirus exposure and HLA in healthy donors. A remark on this clone: What it binds is not known.

Both 60 Vbeta primers and 13 Jbeta primers went into the PCR. The data were produced by immunoSEQ multiplex PCR, yet TCRdb's version contains in-frame clones alone and is incomplete. Of roughly 150,000 clones listed, approximately 80% are singletons. In germline, CDR1 is MDHEN, CDR2 SYDVKM. V dropped 5 bases and J dropped 1 base, with 14 bases sitting between them. The CDR3 sequence is 15 residues long. Findings and limits, study-wide: Associated with cytomegalovirus, according to the listing, were 150 to 200 TCR beta chains.

V and J are TRBV28 and TRBJ2-5; TRBD1 might be the D (5 bases). The source is a middle-aged woman in good health and CMV-seropositive. Material for sequencing was PBMCs. CDR3 protein: CASSSPTDVQETQYF. In DNA form, the CDR3 reads TGTGCCAGCAGTAGTCCGACAGACGTCCAAGAGACCCAGTACTTC.